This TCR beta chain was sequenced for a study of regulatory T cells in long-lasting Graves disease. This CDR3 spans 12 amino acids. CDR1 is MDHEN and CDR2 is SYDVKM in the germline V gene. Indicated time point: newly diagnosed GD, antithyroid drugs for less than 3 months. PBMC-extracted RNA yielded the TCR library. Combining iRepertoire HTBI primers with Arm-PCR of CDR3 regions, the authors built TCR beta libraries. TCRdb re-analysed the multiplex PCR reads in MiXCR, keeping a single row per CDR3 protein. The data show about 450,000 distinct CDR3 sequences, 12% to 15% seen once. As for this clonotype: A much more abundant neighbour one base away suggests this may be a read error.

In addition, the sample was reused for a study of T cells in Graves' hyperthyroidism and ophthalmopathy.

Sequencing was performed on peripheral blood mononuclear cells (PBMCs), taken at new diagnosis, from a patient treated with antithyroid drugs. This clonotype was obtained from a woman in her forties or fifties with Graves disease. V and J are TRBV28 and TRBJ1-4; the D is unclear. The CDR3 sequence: CASTEAYEKLSF. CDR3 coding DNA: TGTGCCAGCACTGAGGCGTATGAAAAACTGTCTTTT.